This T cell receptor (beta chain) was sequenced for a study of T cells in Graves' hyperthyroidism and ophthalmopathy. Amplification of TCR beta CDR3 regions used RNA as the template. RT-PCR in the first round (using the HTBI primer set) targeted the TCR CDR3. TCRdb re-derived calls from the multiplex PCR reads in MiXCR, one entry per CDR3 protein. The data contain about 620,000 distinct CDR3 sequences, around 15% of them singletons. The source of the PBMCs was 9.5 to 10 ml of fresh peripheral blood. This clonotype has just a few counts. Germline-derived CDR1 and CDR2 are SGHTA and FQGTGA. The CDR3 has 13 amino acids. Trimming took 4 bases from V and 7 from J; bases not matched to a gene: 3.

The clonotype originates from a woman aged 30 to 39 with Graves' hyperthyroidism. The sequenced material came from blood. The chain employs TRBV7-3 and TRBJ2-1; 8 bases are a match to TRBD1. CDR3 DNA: TGTGCCAGCAGCTCGGACAGGGAGAATGAGCAGTTCTTC. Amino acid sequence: CASSSDRENEQFF.